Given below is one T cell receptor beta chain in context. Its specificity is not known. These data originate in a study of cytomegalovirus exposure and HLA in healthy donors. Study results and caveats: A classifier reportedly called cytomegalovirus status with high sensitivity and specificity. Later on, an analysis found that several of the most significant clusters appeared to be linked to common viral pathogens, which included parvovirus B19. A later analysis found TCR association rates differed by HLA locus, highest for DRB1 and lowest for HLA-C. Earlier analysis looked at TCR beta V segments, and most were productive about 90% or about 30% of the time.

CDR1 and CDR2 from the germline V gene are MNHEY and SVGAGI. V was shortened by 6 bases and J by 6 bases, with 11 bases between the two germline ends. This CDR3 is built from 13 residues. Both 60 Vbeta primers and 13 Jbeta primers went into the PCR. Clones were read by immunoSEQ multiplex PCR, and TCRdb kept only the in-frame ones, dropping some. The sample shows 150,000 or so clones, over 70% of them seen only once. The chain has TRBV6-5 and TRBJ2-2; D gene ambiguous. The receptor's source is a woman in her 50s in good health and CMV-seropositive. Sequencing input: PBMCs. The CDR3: CASRPLGSGELFF. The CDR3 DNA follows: TGTGCCAGCAGACCTCTGGGCTCCGGGGAGCTGTTTTTT.